The 27 T cell receptor beta chains presented below share a single source sample, sequenced in a study of T cell responses to AZD1222 COVID-19 vaccine. The method was immunoSEQ multiplex PCR; TCRdb's version includes in-frame clones alone and lacks a portion of them. The sample holds 150,000 to 200,000 clones, 80% to 90% seen once. The material sequenced was peripheral blood, taken on day 0 of MenACWY control vaccination. Every receptor here comes from an adult in good health.

This sequence joins TRBV9 and TRBJ2-5; D perhaps matches TRBD1 (5 bases). With 0 bases removed from V and 5 bases from J, the gap between germline ends came to 17 bases. Germline CDR1 reads SGDLS; CDR2 reads YYNGEE. The length of the CDR3 is 16 residues. CDR3 residues: CASSVGGRAMGETQYF. CDR3 bases: TGTGCCAGCAGCGTAGGTGGCAGGGCGATGGGGGAGACCCAGTACTTC.

This chain links TRBV20-1 with TRBJ1-2; D not resolved. CDR1 DFQATT and CDR2 SNEGSKA come from the germline V gene (reference sequence). Trimming left V 3 bases short and J 4 bases short, with 3 bases between. This CDR3 contains 10 residues. CDR3 nucleotides: TGCAGTGCTAGTGCCTATGGCTACACCTTC. It translates to CSASAYGYTF.

The V and J genes are TRBV5-1 and TRBJ2-7, with TRBD2 matching over 14 bases. CDR1 SGHRS and CDR2 YFSETQ come from the germline V gene. CDR3 length equals 16 residues. Germline trimming cut 4 bases from V and 2 bases from J; bases unmatched to any gene: 5. The CDR3 here is CASSMGLAGEAYEQYF. In nucleotides, the CDR3 is TGCGCCAGCAGCATGGGACTAGCGGGAGAGGCCTACGAGCAGTACTTC.

This chain uses TRBV7-2 with TRBJ2-7; tentative D call: TRBD1 (6 bases). V was trimmed by 5 bases and J by 0 bases, leaving 11 bases between them. The CDR3 is 14 residues long. Germline V CDR1 and CDR2: SGHTA, FQGNSA. This chain's CDR3 is CASSTGTSSYEQYF. The DNA for the CDR3 is TGTGCCAGCAGCACCGGGACAAGCTCCTACGAGCAGTACTTC.

The V and J genes are TRBV28 and TRBJ1-2, with D possibly matching TRBD1 (6 bases). The CDR3 runs to 13 residues. The ends were cut back, 6 bases at V and 8 bases at J, with 16 bases in the middle. Germline lookup yields CDR1 MDHEN and CDR2 SYDVKM. The CDR3 DNA reads as TGTGCCAGCAGCTCAGGACAGTCAACAGGCTACACCTTC. This encodes CASSSGQSTGYTF.

The chain is built from TRBV5-1 and TRBJ1-5, with TRBD1 matching 9 bases. J was trimmed by 2 bases and V by 4 bases; bases with no gene match: 7. The CDR3 runs to 16 residues. Germline-derived CDR1 and CDR2 are SGHRS and YFSETQ. The CDR3 loop reads CASSPGDREGNQPQHF. CDR3 sequence (DNA): TGCGCCAGCAGCCCCGGGGACAGGGAAGGCAATCAGCCCCAGCATTTT. The full variable domain, its missing parts supplied by reference TRBV5-1 and TRBJ1-5, is KAGVTQTPRYLIKTRGQQVTLSCSPISGHRSVSWYQQTPGQGLQFLFEYFSETQRNKGNFPGRFSGRQFSNSRSEMNVSTLELGDSALYLCASSPGDREGNQPQHFGDGTRLSIL.

This sequence joins TRBV11-2 and TRBJ2-7; maybe TRBD1 (6 bases). This CDR3 has 14 residues. Germline V gene lookup returns CDR1 SGHAT and CDR2 FQNNGV. The V gene lost 5 bases and the J gene lost 4 bases, with 15 bases spanning the gap. The CDR3 reads CASSTGTGLYEQYF. CDR3 coding DNA: TGTGCCAGCAGCACCGGCACAGGGTTGTACGAGCAGTACTTC.

The chain carries TRBV19 and TRBJ1-5; D unclear. The ends were cut back, 10 bases at V and 7 bases at J, with 17 bases in the middle. The CDR3 loop spans 13 amino acids. From germline, CDR1 is LNHDA and CDR2 SQIVND (reference sequence). The CDR3 spells CATSDAAGQPQHF. DNA for the CDR3: TGTGCCACATCGGACGCAGCCGGGCAGCCCCAGCATTTT.

The chain is built from TRBV4-2 and TRBJ1-4, with TRBD1 as a possible D gene (6 bases). The CDR3 totals 16 residues. V was cut by 0 bases and J by 6 bases, with 14 bases left in between. Germline-derived CDR1 and CDR2 are LGHNA and YNFKEQ. This CDR3 reads CASSQDLADSDEKLFF. CDR3 bases: TGTGCCAGCAGCCAAGATCTGGCGGACAGCGATGAAAAACTGTTTTTT.

This clone was seen just once. The chain links TRBV7-3 to TRBJ1-2; no clear D. In germline, CDR1 is SGHTA, CDR2 FQGTGA. The V end was cut by 5 bases, the J end by 4 bases, with 17 bases between. The CDR3 runs to 15 residues. The CDR3 region is CASSPQASGLYGYTF. The CDR3 bases are TGTGCCAGCAGCCCTCAGGCTTCGGGCCTCTATGGCTACACCTTC.

Here the CDR3 DNA reads TGTGCCAGCATGGGACTTAATAATTCACCCCTCCACTTT. It is translated as CASMGLNNSPLHF. The chain is built from TRBV6-5 and TRBJ1-6, with TRBD1 as a possible D gene (5 bases). CDR1 and CDR2 from the germline V gene are MNHEY and SVGAGI. The length of the CDR3 is 13 residues. V was cut by 7 bases and J by 5 bases, with 9 bases left in between.

The rearrangement uses TRBV6-1 and TRBJ1-5; no clear D. CDR3 length: 14 amino acids. The germline CDR1 and CDR2 sequences are MNHNS and SASEGT. V lost 1 base and J 3 bases, leaving 7 bases between the germline ends. The CDR3: CASSEGRTNQPQHF. As DNA, the CDR3 is TGTGCCAGCAGTGAAGGCCGAACCAATCAGCCCCAGCATTTT.

The rearrangement uses TRBV6-5 and TRBJ1-5, with a possible D match to TRBD1 (5 bases). The V end lost 2 bases, the J end lost 3 bases, and 11 bases lay between the germline ends. Germline values: CDR1 MNHEY, CDR2 SVGAGI. The CDR3 is 15 amino acids. This CDR3 is CASSYVGGSNQPQHF. CDR3 DNA: TGTGCCAGCAGTTACGTGGGGGGATCCAATCAGCCCCAGCATTTT.

As for this clone: The sample has other DNA sequences that encode this CDR3 too. The CDR3, as DNA: TGCGCCAGCAGCCCTTTACCCCGCACAGGCGACAGCTCCTACGAGCAGTACTTC. Protein sequence: CASSPLPRTGDSSYEQYF. This rearrangement joins TRBV5-1 to TRBJ2-7; D is possibly TRBD1 (5 bases). This CDR3 region has 18 residues. Germline CDR1 and CDR2: SGHRS and YFSETQ. Trimming removed 4 bases from V and 0 bases from J, with 23 bases in between.

The chain combines TRBV5-6 with TRBJ1-1; a possible D gene is TRBD1 (5 bases). Trimming took 6 bases from V and 1 from J, leaving 7 bases between them. This CDR3 region has 12 residues. Germline V gives CDR1 SGHDT, CDR2 YYEEEE. The CDR3 sequence is CASTGGNTEAFF. In DNA form, the CDR3 reads TGTGCCAGCACGGGGGGGAACACTGAAGCTTTCTTT.

CDR3 in DNA: TGTGCCAGCAGTTTAATTGGCGCGGGCAATGAGCAGTTCTTC. It yields the protein CASSLIGAGNEQFF. The chain couples TRBV28 to TRBJ2-1; TRBD2 is a possible D gene (5 bases). The CDR3 sequence is 14 residues long. V dropped 2 bases and J dropped 6 bases, with 11 bases sitting between them. Germline loops: CDR1 MDHEN, CDR2 SYDVKM.

This clone has just a few counts. V gene TRBV12-3 or TRBV12-4 combines with J gene TRBJ1-2, with TRBD1 matching 7 bases. The CDR3 sequence is 13 residues long. Trimming took 6 bases from V and 8 from J; bases not matched to a gene: 9. Here the CDR3 reads CASSQTGSVGYTF. CDR3 nucleotides: TGTGCCAGCAGCCAGACAGGGAGTGTGGGCTACACCTTC.

The chain uses TRBV15 and TRBJ1-2; D remains ambiguous. CDR3 length equals 13 residues. Trimming took 0 bases from V and 5 from J, leaving 7 bases between them. Germline V gene data show CDR1 as LNHNV and CDR2 as YYDKDF (reference sequence). The CDR3 DNA follows: TGTGCCACCAGCAGAGAGTTAGGGTATGGCTACACCTTC. Translating gives CATSRELGYGYTF. The complete variable domain, with remaining parts taken from reference TRBV15 and TRBJ1-2, reads DAMVIQNPRYQVTQFGKPVTLSCSQTLNHNVMYWYQQKSSQAPKLLFHYYDKDFNNEADTPDNFQSRRPNTSFCFLDIRSPGLGDTAMYLCATSRELGYGYTFGSGTRLTVV.

This chain uses TRBV4-3 with TRBJ2-4; 7 bases align to TRBD1. CDR1 is LGHNA and CDR2 is YSLEER in the germline V gene. There are 17 residues in the CDR3. The ends lost 0 bases at V and 3 bases at J; junction bases unmatched: 8. The CDR3 protein is CASSQDKTGVVKNIQYF. The CDR3 nucleotides read TGCGCCAGCAGCCAAGATAAAACAGGGGTGGTCAAAAACATTCAGTACTTC.

The chain combines TRBV5-1 with TRBJ2-1; TRBD2 matches at 8 bases. CDR1 is SGHRS and CDR2 is YFSETQ in the germline V gene. V trimming: 4 bases; J trimming: 8 bases; junction bases outside the gene matches: 11. The CDR3 spans 15 residues. CDR3 protein: CASSPGTRRGDEQFF. Here the CDR3 DNA reads TGCGCCAGCAGCCCGGGGACTAGGAGGGGGGATGAGCAGTTCTTC.

This clone was seen only once. CDR3 amino acids: CASSAGTSGGAGETQYF. CDR3 sequence (DNA): TGTGCCAGCAGTGCCGGGACTAGCGGGGGGGCTGGGGAGACCCAGTACTTC. The rearrangement uses TRBV27 and TRBJ2-5; TRBD2 matches at 16 bases. This CDR3 comprises 17 residues. The V and J ends lost 5 bases and 5 bases, in that order; junction bases with no gene match: 8. CDR1 is MNHEY and CDR2 is SMNVEV in the germline V gene (reference sequence).

This rearrangement joins TRBV5-5 to TRBJ2-6; D remains unclear. V lost 3 bases to trimming and J lost 1 base, with 8 bases between them. The CDR3 totals 15 residues. In germline, CDR1 is SGHKS, CDR2 YYEKEE (reference sequence). The CDR3 DNA is TGTGCCAGCAGCTCCCTCTATTCTGGGGCCAACGTCCTGACTTTC. Amino acid sequence: CASSSLYSGANVLTF.

The gene calls are TRBV9 and TRBJ2-3, with TRBD2 as a possible D gene (5 bases). The CDR3 runs 15 residues. Trimming left V 1 base short and J 0 bases short, with 9 bases between. CDR1 is SGDLS, CDR2 YYNGEE, per germline. CDR3 nucleotides: TGTGCCAGCAGCGTATCCGGGGTTAGCACAGATACGCAGTATTTT. Protein sequence: CASSVSGVSTDTQYF.

This chain uses TRBV18 with TRBJ2-5; D unresolved. Trimming shortened V by 3 bases and J by 0 bases, and 8 bases separated the two germline ends. The CDR3 runs to 14 residues. CDR1 and CDR2 (germline): KGHSH, LQKENI. The CDR3 DNA sequence: TGTGCCAGCTCACCCCTCCCGTACCAAGAGACCCAGTACTTC. It codes for CASSPLPYQETQYF. Full variable domain (missing parts from reference TRBV18 and TRBJ2-5): NAGVMQNPRHLVRRRGQEARLRCSPMKGHSHVYWYRQLPEEGLKFMVYLQKENIIDESGMPKERFSAEFPKEGPSILRIQQVVRGDSAAYFCASSPLPYQETQYFGPGTRLLVL.

The chain employs TRBV7-2 and TRBJ1-2; no definite D call. Between the trimmed V and J ends, which lost 2 bases and 3 bases, there was a span of 13 bases. This CDR3 region has 15 residues. Germline V gives CDR1 SGHTA, CDR2 FQGNSA. This CDR3 reads CASSLYHRNDYGYTF. The CDR3 DNA reads as TGTGCCAGCAGCTTATACCACAGAAATGACTATGGCTACACCTTC. Using reference TRBV7-2 and TRBJ1-2 for the parts outside the CDR3, the full variable domain is GAGVSQSPSNKVTEKGKDVELRCDPISGHTALYWYRQSLGQGLEFLIYFQGNSAPDKSGLPSDRFSAERTGGSVSTLTIQRTQQEDSAVYLCASSLYHRNDYGYTFGSGTRLTVV.

The genes are TRBV3-1 (or the pseudogene TRBV3-2) and TRBJ1-6; D perhaps matches TRBD1 (6 bases). The germline gives CDR1 LGHDT, CDR2 YNNKEL (reference sequence). The CDR3 loop spans 14 amino acids. Trimming took off 2 bases at V and 10 bases at J, with 12 bases between the two ends. DNA for the CDR3: TGTGCCAGCAGCCAACAGGGGACGGACTCACCCCTCCACTTT. Its protein product is CASSQQGTDSPLHF.

This rearrangement joins TRBV6-2 or TRBV6-3 to TRBJ1-2; 7 positions agree with TRBD1. This CDR3 region has 15 residues. Germline values: CDR1 MNHEY, CDR2 SVGEGT. V lost 5 bases, J lost 5 bases, and 11 bases stayed unmatched. CDR3 nucleotide sequence: TGTGCCAGCAGTCAAGACCTGGACAGGCTTTATGGCTACACCTTC. Amino acids: CASSQDLDRLYGYTF.